This TCR beta chain was profiled in a study of blood T cell repertoires in COVID-19. As for the study in general: Both acute and convalescent COVID-19 samples were obtained from the United States, Italy and Spain. The cDNA or gDNA used as material had been derived from T cells, B-cell-depleted T cells, or PBMCs.

In the authors' methods: Amplification from reference gene primers served as the basis for estimated nucleated cell counts. Clones were read by immunoSEQ multiplex PCR, and TCRdb kept only the in-frame ones, dropping some. From that table come the V and J calls and clone size; the DNA was used to work out D and trimming. The table includes some 45,000 clones, roughly 88% detected once. V was trimmed by 0 bases and J by 0 bases, leaving 12 bases between them. The germline gives CDR1 SGHRS, CDR2 YFSETQ. CDR3 size: 17 residues. The sequencing input was peripheral blood. This clonotype was obtained from a human donor in a cohort sampled during active COVID-19. The chain carries TRBV5-1 and TRBJ1-4; D may be TRBD1 (6 bases). The CDR3 DNA is TGCGCCAGCAGCTTGGATGGCAGGGGTTCAACTAATGAAAAACTGTTTTTT. As protein: CASSLDGRGSTNEKLFF. Complete variable domain (other parts from reference TRBV5-1 and TRBJ1-4): KAGVTQTPRYLIKTRGQQVTLSCSPISGHRSVSWYQQTPGQGLQFLFEYFSETQRNKGNFPGRFSGRQFSNSRSEMNVSTLELGDSALYLCASSLDGRGSTNEKLFFGSGTQLSVL.